The 16 T cell receptor beta chains below were found in one sample sequenced in a study of naive and memory T cell subsets. Sample treatment: skin biopsy from PPD injection site in Mantoux-positive individual. Reverse transcription used DNase-treated unsorted total RNA, aiming for roughly 1 to 1,100 ng. Reverse transcription of blood and skin TCR RNA was primed at alpha and beta constant regions. TCRdb reprocessed the UMI-ligation and nested PCR reads with MiXCR, giving one entry per CDR3 protein. The table records roughly 18,000 distinct CDR3 sequences, about a tenth of them present only once. Sequencing used skin, obtained from a tuberculin skin test site. The receptors here all came from an adult in good health.

The rearrangement uses TRBV28 and TRBJ1-2; the match to TRBD1 covers 10 bases. Per germline, CDR1 MDHEN and CDR2 SYDVKM. The J segment lost 5 bases and the V segment lost 6 bases, leaving 3 bases of the junction unmatched. The CDR3 sequence is 13 residues long. The CDR3, as DNA: TGTGCCAGCAGCCCGGGACAGGGGTATGGCTACACCTTC. Its translation is CASSPGQGYGYTF.

There are many counts of this clonotype. The chain has TRBV28 and TRBJ2-1; 10 bases line up with TRBD2. The CDR3 loop spans 14 amino acids. V lost 6 bases and J lost 8; bases outside the gene matches: 7. CDR1 is MDHEN, CDR2 SYDVKM, per germline. CDR3 DNA: TGTGCCAGCAGACCTAGCGGGAGTAGACATGAGCAGTTCTTC. Translating it yields CASRPSGSRHEQFF.

V is TRBV5-1 and J is TRBJ2-7; 7 bases align to TRBD2. From germline, CDR1 is SGHRS and CDR2 YFSETQ. Trimming took 3 bases from V and 3 from J; bases not matched to a gene: 9. CDR3 length: 15 amino acids. The CDR3 nucleotides are TGCGCCAGCAGCTGGGGGTCGTTAGCGGGCTACGAGCAGTACTTC. Translating it yields CASSWGSLAGYEQYF.

This clonotype showed up just a few times. The CDR3 here is CSAAYLRDGNSPLHF. The CDR3 bases are TGCAGCGCTGCATACCTCCGGGACGGTAATTCACCCCTCCACTTT. The chain recombines TRBV29-1 with TRBJ1-6; the D gene is possibly TRBD1 (5 bases). Germline V lookup: CDR1 SQVTM, CDR2 ANQGSEA. V lost 7 bases to trimming and J lost 6 bases, with 19 bases between them. The CDR3 is made up of 15 amino acids.

This clonotype appeared a few times. CDR3 nucleotide sequence: TGTGCCAGCAGTGACTCTCCGCCCCAGGGAATAACGTACAATGAGCAGTTCTTC. Translating it yields CASSDSPPQGITYNEQFF. The V and J genes are TRBV6-4 and TRBJ2-1; TRBD1 might be the D (5 bases). Germline CDR1 MRHNA, CDR2 SNTAGT. V gave up 0 bases and J gave up 4 bases, with 19 bases separating them. This CDR3 comprises 18 residues.

By share, this clonotype ranks as medium-sized. This chain connects TRBV6-6 to TRBJ2-6; D is unresolved. The CDR3 contains 14 residues. Germline CDR1 and CDR2: MNHNY and SVGAGI (reference sequence). The V end was cut by 8 bases, the J end by 0 bases, with 8 bases between. CDR3 region: CASLGNSGANVLTF. In nucleotides, the CDR3 is TGTGCCAGCCTCGGAAACTCTGGGGCCAACGTCCTGACTTTC.

The V call is TRBV6-2 or TRBV6-3, the J call TRBJ1-5, with D perhaps TRBD1 (6 bases). Germline V gene lookup returns CDR1 MNHEY and CDR2 SVGEGT. V lost 8 bases, J lost 4 bases, and 12 bases lay in between. The CDR3 sequence is 13 residues long. The CDR3 reads CASGRQANQPQHF. The CDR3 coding sequence is TGTGCCAGCGGGCGACAGGCAAATCAGCCCCAGCATTTT.

This chain uses TRBV29-1 with TRBJ2-1, with D unclear. V was pared by 6 bases and J by 3 bases, with 9 bases between. The germline CDR1 and CDR2 sequences are SQVTM and ANQGSEA. The CDR3 has 12 amino acids. In DNA form, the CDR3 reads TGCAGCGTCCCCCGGCGCTACAATGAGCAGTTCTTC. Translated, it gives CSVPRRYNEQFF.

By frequency in the sample, this clonotype is medium-sized. The V and J genes are TRBV19 and TRBJ2-4, with D possibly being TRBD2 (5 bases). V was cut by 3 bases and J by 0 bases, with 12 bases left in between. From germline, CDR1 is LNHDA and CDR2 SQIVND (reference sequence). This CDR3 has 16 residues. The CDR3 here is CASSIGGSQAKNIQYF. The CDR3 DNA reads as TGTGCCAGTAGTATTGGCGGGTCCCAAGCCAAAAACATTCAGTACTTC. Full variable domain (rest looked up from reference TRBV19 and TRBJ2-4): DGGITQSPKYLFRKEGQNVTLSCEQNLNHDAMYWYRQDPGQGLRLIYYSQIVNDFQKGDIAEGYSVSREKKESFPLTVTSAQKNPTAFYLCASSIGGSQAKNIQYFGAGTRLSVL.

This clonotype was counted a few times. The rearrangement joins TRBV4-3 to TRBJ2-7; possibly TRBD1 for D (6 bases). V lost 4 bases to trimming and J lost 2 bases, with 9 bases between them. CDR1 LGHNA and CDR2 YSLEER come from the germline V gene. This CDR3 is built from 13 residues. CDR3 sequence reads: CASSRDTTYEQYF. The CDR3 region has the DNA TGCGCCAGCAGCCGGGACACTACCTACGAGCAGTACTTC.

This chain uses TRBV12-3 or TRBV12-4 with TRBJ2-7; 10 bases fit TRBD1. V lost 4 bases, J lost 4 bases, and 7 bases stayed unmatched. CDR3 length: 15 amino acids. Here the CDR3 reads CASSSPGQGLYEQYF. The CDR3 DNA reads TGTGCCAGCAGTTCCCCGGGACAGGGGTTATACGAGCAGTACTTC.

Many counts were recorded for this clonotype. The chain is built from TRBV12-3 or TRBV12-4 and TRBJ2-7, with TRBD1 identical over 8 bases. The CDR3 loop spans 14 amino acids. V shed 4 bases, J shed 4 bases, and the junction held 6 bases outside the gene matches. This CDR3 reads CASSWVGTGYEQYF. In DNA form, the CDR3 reads TGTGCCAGCAGTTGGGTAGGGACAGGTTACGAGCAGTACTTC.

This clonotype has only a few counts. The chain is built from TRBV7-9 and TRBJ2-4; possibly TRBD1 for D (5 bases). CDR1 and CDR2 (germline): SEHNR, FQNEAQ (reference sequence). V was pared by 2 bases and J by 3 bases, with 11 bases between. This CDR3 region has 15 residues. The CDR3 protein is CASSLWSRVKNIQYF. CDR3 sequence (DNA): TGTGCCAGCAGCTTATGGAGCAGGGTCAAAAACATTCAGTACTTC.

The CDR3 bases are TGTGCCACCAGTTTAGGGGGCGGGTTTGAGCAGTTCTTC. It codes for CATSLGGGFEQFF. This chain uses TRBV24-1 with TRBJ2-1, with 7 nucleotides matching TRBD1. Germline CDR1 reads KGHDR; CDR2 reads SFDVKD. J lost 9 bases, V lost 6 bases, and 7 bases had no gene match. This CDR3 is 13 amino acids long.

The rearrangement uses TRBV2 and TRBJ2-2, with D possibly TRBD2 on 6 matching bases. The length of the CDR3 is 14 residues. Trimming stripped 4 bases from V and 0 bases from J, with 6 bases between. Germline V gene data show CDR1 as SNHLY and CDR2 as FYNNEI. This CDR3 reads CASSGLANTGELFF. Here the CDR3 DNA reads TGTGCCAGCAGTGGACTAGCGAACACCGGGGAGCTGTTTTTT. The full variable domain, in which reference TRBV2 and TRBJ2-2 provide the parts outside the CDR3, is EPEVTQTPSHQVTQMGQEVILRCVPISNHLYFYWYRQILGQKVEFLVSFYNNEISEKSEIFDDQFSVERPDGSNFTLKIRSTKLEDSAMYFCASSGLANTGELFFGEGSRLTVL.

This clonotype occurred a few times. The V call is TRBV25-1, the J call TRBJ1-1, with TRBD1 matching over 8 bases. The CDR3 has 11 residues. The germline gives CDR1 MGHDK, CDR2 SYGVNS. The J segment lost 8 bases and the V segment lost 6 bases, leaving 2 bases of the junction unmatched. CDR3 sequence reads: CASRRTGEAFF. Here the CDR3 DNA reads TGTGCCAGCAGAAGGACAGGGGAAGCTTTCTTT.